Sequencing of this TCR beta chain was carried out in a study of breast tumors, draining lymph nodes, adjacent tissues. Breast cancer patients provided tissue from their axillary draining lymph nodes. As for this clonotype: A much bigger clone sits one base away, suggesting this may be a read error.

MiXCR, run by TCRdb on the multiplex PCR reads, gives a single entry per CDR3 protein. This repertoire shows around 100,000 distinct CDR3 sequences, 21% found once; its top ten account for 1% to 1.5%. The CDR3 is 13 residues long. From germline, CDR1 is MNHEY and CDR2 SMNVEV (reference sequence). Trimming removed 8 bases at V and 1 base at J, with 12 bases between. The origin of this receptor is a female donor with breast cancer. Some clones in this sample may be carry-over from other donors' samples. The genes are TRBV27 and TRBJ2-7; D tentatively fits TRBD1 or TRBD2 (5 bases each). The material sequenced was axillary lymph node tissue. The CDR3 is CASGFGASYEQYF. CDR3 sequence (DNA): TGTGCCAGCGGCTTCGGGGCGTCCTACGAGCAGTACTTC.